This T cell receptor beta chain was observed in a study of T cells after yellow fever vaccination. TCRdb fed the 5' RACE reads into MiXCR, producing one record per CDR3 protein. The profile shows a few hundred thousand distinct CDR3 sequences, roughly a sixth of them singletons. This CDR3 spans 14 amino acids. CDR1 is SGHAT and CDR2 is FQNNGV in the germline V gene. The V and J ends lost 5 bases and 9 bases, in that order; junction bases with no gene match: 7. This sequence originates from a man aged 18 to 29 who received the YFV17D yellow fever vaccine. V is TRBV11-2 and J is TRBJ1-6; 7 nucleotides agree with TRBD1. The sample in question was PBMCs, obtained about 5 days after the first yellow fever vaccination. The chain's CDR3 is CASSPGGFSSPLHF. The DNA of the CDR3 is TGTGCCAGCAGCCCAGGGGGTTTTAGTTCACCCCTCCACTTT.